This is a list of T cell receptor beta chains from one sample in a study of cytomegalovirus exposure and HLA in healthy donors. The repertoire was sequenced with immunoSEQ multiplex PCR; TCRdb's copy has only in-frame clones and lacks some. Altogether approximately 110,000 clones are present, 80% to 90% being singletons, with the ten largest covering about 1.1%. The sequenced sample consisted of PBMCs. These receptors all stem from a woman between 25 and 40 years old in good health and CMV-seronegative. The CDR3 runs from the conserved cysteine through the conserved F or W. A D gene is named only where the DNA matches it firmly. Expanded clones are given a class, and other clones once, few, many or no size at all.

V	D	J	size	DNA	CDR3
TRBV7-8	TRBD2	TRBJ2-1	-	TGTGCCAGCAGCGTAGTAGCGGGAGTTAACGGTGAGCAGTTCTTC	CASSVVAGVNGEQFF
TRBV4-2	TRBD2	TRBJ2-1	few	TGTGCCAGCAGCATCGGGACTAGCGTTTGGTACAATGAGCAGTTCTTC	CASSIGTSVWYNEQFF
TRBV7-2	-	TRBJ1-5	-	TGTGCCAGCAGCTTGTCACTCACCCAGCCCCAGCATTTT	CASSLSLTQPQHF
TRBV7-9	TRBD1	TRBJ1-2	few	TGTTCCAGCAGCTCCTTGGGACAGGGGGCGGGCAACTATGGCTACACCTTC	CSSSSLGQGAGNYGYTF
TRBV2	TRBD2	TRBJ2-7	-	TGTGCCAGCATGGGACGGGGGGACTCCTACGAGCAGTACTTC	CASMGRGDSYEQYF
TRBV5-1	-	TRBJ1-2	few	TGCGCCAGCAGCTTAGTTCCACAGGGTCGCGGCTACACCTTC	CASSLVPQGRGYTF
TRBV5-5	-	TRBJ2-1	-	TGTGCCAGCAGCCCAGCGGCCCTCTCCTACAATGAGCAGTTCTTC	CASSPAALSYNEQFF
TRBV30	TRBD1	TRBJ1-6	once	TGTGCCTGGAGAGGGACAGGGTCCTTTTGGAATTCACCCCTCCACTTT	CAWRGTGSFWNSPLHF
TRBV4-3	TRBD2	TRBJ2-1	-	TGCGCCAGCAGCCAAAAACCGGGACTAGCGAAAGGTGAGCAGTTCTTC	CASSQKPGLAKGEQFF
TRBV14	-	TRBJ2-3	-	TGTGCCAGCAGCCAAGACCTAGTTGCAGATACGCAGTATTTT	CASSQDLVADTQYF
TRBV2	TRBD2	TRBJ2-1	-	TGTGCCGGGCTTAAGGGACTAGCGGAGGGGAATGAGCAGTTCTTC	CAGLKGLAEGNEQFF
TRBV6-1	TRBD2	TRBJ2-7	-	TGTGCCAGCTCCCGTGGGGCGGGAGGGCCGAAGGAGCAGTACTTC	CASSRGAGGPKEQYF
TRBV28	-	TRBJ1-2	-	TGTGCCAGCAGTTCTTGGGGACACTCCAACTATGGCTACACCTTC	CASSSWGHSNYGYTF
TRBV6-6	-	TRBJ1-1	-	TGTGCCGGCCAAATGACAGCGGGCGGGAACACTGAAGCTTTCTTT	CAGQMTAGGNTEAFF
TRBV2	TRBD1	TRBJ2-7	few	TGTGGGTCCAGGGCAGGGGGCAACGAGCAGTACTTC	CGSRAGGNEQYF
TRBV30	-	TRBJ2-7	-	TGTGCCTGGAGGGGTGCGGGGCAGAGCTCCTACGAGCAGTACTTC	CAWRGAGQSSYEQYF
TRBV6-5	-	TRBJ2-3	-	TGTGCCAGCAGAGACTCGAATTCTTATACGCAGTATTTT	CASRDSNSYTQYF
TRBV19	-	TRBJ2-7	-	TGTGCCAGCCGGGACGGAGGGACCTACGAGCAGTACTTC	CASRDGGTYEQYF
TRBV6-5	TRBD1	TRBJ2-2	-	TGTGCCAGCAGTGAAACAGGGGTTGCCGGGGAGCTGTTTTTT	CASSETGVAGELFF
TRBV30	-	TRBJ1-2	-	TGTGCCTGGGGTGCGGGGGGCGGTGGCTACACCTTC	CAWGAGGGGYTF
TRBV4-1	TRBD1	TRBJ1-3	-	TGCGCCAGCAGCTACCGGGACAGGACTGGAAACACCATATATTTT	CASSYRDRTGNTIYF
TRBV4-3	-	TRBJ2-7	-	TGCGCCAGCAGCCAAGATCTAGAGCCAAGAGGGTACGAGCAGTACTTC	CASSQDLEPRGYEQYF
TRBV6-6	TRBD1	TRBJ1-5	-	TGTGCCAGCAGTGGAAGACAGGGGGCGCAAGGGCAGCCCCAGCATTTT	CASSGRQGAQGQPQHF
TRBV7-3	-	TRBJ2-3	-	TGTGCCAGCAGCTTTGATGGGAGAGGGGATACGCAGTATTTT	CASSFDGRGDTQYF
TRBV6-5	TRBD1	TRBJ1-5	-	TGTGCCAGCAGTTACACGACAGGGTCAGATCAGCCCCAGCATTTT	CASSYTTGSDQPQHF
TRBV6-4	-	TRBJ2-3	few	TGTGCCAGCAGTGTCACCTCGGACAACACAGATACGCAGTATTTT	CASSVTSDNTDTQYF
TRBV6-5	-	TRBJ2-6	-	TGTGCCAGCAGGCCTCAGGGCTCTGGGGCCAACGTCCTGACTTTC	CASRPQGSGANVLTF
TRBV7-2	-	TRBJ2-1	-	TGTGCCAGCAGCTTACTTCTTGAGCAGTTCTTC	CASSLLLEQFF
TRBV2	TRBD2	TRBJ2-7	-	TGTGCCAGCAGTGAGAACAAGCGGGGGAGCGAGCAGTACTTC	CASSENKRGSEQYF
TRBV6-1	-	TRBJ1-1	-	TGTGCCAGCAGTGATTCGCGATGGGGGAGGACTGAAGCTTTCTTT	CASSDSRWGRTEAFF
TRBV11-1	TRBD1	TRBJ2-6	-	TGTGCCAGCAGCAGCCGGGACAGGGGGCGGACCGGGGCCAACGTCCTGACTTTC	CASSSRDRGRTGANVLTF
TRBV9	-	TRBJ1-2	-	TGTGCCAGCAGCGCTGATCTCCGCGGGGGGCTTGGCTACACCTTC	CASSADLRGGLGYTF
TRBV7-9	-	TRBJ2-7	-	TGTGCCAGCAGCTCCCGCGCGGGTTTTTACGAGCAGTACTTC	CASSSRAGFYEQYF
TRBV5-6	TRBD1	TRBJ2-3	-	TGTGCCAGCAGCTTGGTGGGACAGGGTTTAGATACGCAGTATTTT	CASSLVGQGLDTQYF
TRBV7-9	-	TRBJ1-1	-	TGTGCCAGCAGCTTAGCTATGAACACTGAAGCTTTCTTT	CASSLAMNTEAFF
TRBV7-9	TRBD2	TRBJ2-2	few	TGTGCCAGCAGCCTCGGGACTACGAACACCGGGGAGCTGTTTTTT	CASSLGTTNTGELFF
TRBV27	-	TRBJ1-5	-	TGTGCCAGCAGTCTTCAGGGGCTAGGGCAGCCCCAGCATTTT	CASSLQGLGQPQHF
TRBV7-9	-	TRBJ2-7	-	TGTGCCAGCAGCTCCCCCGGGGGTAAGCAGTACTTC	CASSSPGGKQYF
TRBV11-2	TRBD2	TRBJ2-5	-	TGTGCCAGCTCGCGACTAGCGGGGTTCGGGGAGACCCAGTACTTC	CASSRLAGFGETQYF
TRBV2	-	TRBJ1-5	once	TGTGCCAGCAGCGAAGACAAAATCAATCAGCCCCAGCATTTT	CASSEDKINQPQHF
TRBV4-1	TRBD1	TRBJ1-5	-	TGCGCCAGCAGCCAAATAGGGACAGCCCTCAATCAGCCCCAGCATTTT	CASSQIGTALNQPQHF
TRBV27	TRBD1	TRBJ1-2	-	TGTGCCAGCAGTCCTCAGAGAGGACAGGGAAACTATGGCTACACCTTC	CASSPQRGQGNYGYTF
TRBV2	-	TRBJ1-1	few	TGTGCCAGCAGGCCCGGGACTTCGTACGGGATTACTGAAGCTTTCTTT	CASRPGTSYGITEAFF
TRBV7-3	-	TRBJ1-2	-	TGTGCCAGCAGCCCTAAAGGCCGACTGGCCTATGGCTACACCTTC	CASSPKGRLAYGYTF
TRBV7-2	-	TRBJ2-7	-	TGTGCCAGCAGCTTAGCGAATACAGGGCCCCACGAGCAGTACTTC	CASSLANTGPHEQYF
TRBV19	TRBD1	TRBJ1-5	-	TGTGCCAGTAGTGGCCCGGGACAGGGAAGGGGACAGCCCCAGCATTTT	CASSGPGQGRGQPQHF
TRBV5-4	-	TRBJ1-2	-	TGTGCCAGCAGCTTGGCGGGTAACTATGGCTACACCTTC	CASSLAGNYGYTF
TRBV29-1	TRBD1	TRBJ2-7	-	TGCAGCGTTGAAAGAGGACAGGGGACGAGCGAGCAGTACTTC	CSVERGQGTSEQYF
TRBV30	TRBD1	TRBJ1-3	-	TGTGCCCGCCAACAGGGGCCTGGAAACACCATATATTTT	CARQQGPGNTIYF
TRBV10-1	-	TRBJ2-7	-	TGCGCCAGCCCCCGGGAATCAGACGTCGAGCAGTACTTC	CASPRESDVEQYF
TRBV11-2	-	TRBJ2-7	-	TGTGCCAGCGCTATTACGGGGGGCCCTGGCTCCTACGAGCAGTACTTC	CASAITGGPGSYEQYF
TRBV9	-	TRBJ2-3	-	TGTGCCAGCAGCGTAGTGAGGAGATTCCGGGCAGATACGCAGTATTTT	CASSVVRRFRADTQYF
TRBV2	-	TRBJ1-5	-	TGTGCCAGCAGAGGGACTCGGGGGTTTCAGCCCCAGCATTTT	CASRGTRGFQPQHF
TRBV27	-	TRBJ2-4	-	TGTGCCAGCAGGAACCAGGGGAACATTCAGTACTTC	CASRNQGNIQYF
TRBV5-1	-	TRBJ1-3	-	TGCGCCAGCAACGGGACAACTGGAAACACCATATATTTT	CASNGTTGNTIYF
TRBV27	TRBD1	TRBJ2-7	-	TGTGCCAGCGGGACAGGGGCCCACGAGCAGTACTTC	CASGTGAHEQYF
TRBV5-1	-	TRBJ2-7	-	TGCGCCAGCAGCTCCAGTGCGGGCCGGAGGAGCTCCTACGAGCAGTACTTC	CASSSSAGRRSSYEQYF
TRBV19	-	TRBJ1-1	few	TGTGCCAGTAGACAGGGTTGGACTGAAGCTTTCTTT	CASRQGWTEAFF
TRBV5-1	TRBD1	TRBJ1-4	-	TGCGCCAGCAGCCCTGAAGGGACAGGCCATGAAAAACTGTTTTTT	CASSPEGTGHEKLFF